Here is one T cell receptor beta chain with its context. The target antigen is unknown. CDR1 and CDR2 (germline): SGHVS, FNYEAQ. V was pared by 2 bases and J by 5 bases, with 19 bases between. There are 17 residues in the CDR3. In TCRdb, the reads were re-called with MiXCR into one record per CDR3 protein. The table includes 550,000 to 850,000 distinct CDR3 sequences, about 30% detected once. These data originate in a study of T cell repertoires in cytomegalovirus infection. Regarding the study as a whole: HLA-C-restricted CMV-specific TCR beta clonotypes prevailed in the ex vivo response.

The chain links TRBV7-6 to TRBJ2-1; possibly TRBD2 for D (7 bases). The material sequenced was cultured PBMCs, taken from culture after CMV antigen stimulation. This receptor was obtained from a human donor in good health (CMV status not recorded). Some clones in this sample may be carry-over from other donors' samples. CDR3 protein: CASSLRPRGGGNNEQFF. Here the CDR3 DNA reads TGTGCCAGCAGCTTACGCCCCAGAGGGGGGGGAAACAATGAGCAGTTCTTC. Full variable domain (rest looked up from reference TRBV7-6 and TRBJ2-1): GAGVSQSPRYKVTKRGQDVALRCDPISGHVSLYWYRQALGQGPEFLTYFNYEAQQDKSGLPNDRFSAERPEGSISTLTIQRTEQRDSAMYRCASSLRPRGGGNNEQFFGPGTRLTVL.